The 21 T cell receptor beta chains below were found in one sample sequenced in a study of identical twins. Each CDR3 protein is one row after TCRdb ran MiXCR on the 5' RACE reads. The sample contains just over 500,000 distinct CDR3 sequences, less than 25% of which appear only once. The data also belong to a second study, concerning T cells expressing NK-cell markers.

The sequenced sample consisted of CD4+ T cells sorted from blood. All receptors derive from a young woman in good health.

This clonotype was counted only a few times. The CDR3 spells CASSSGERERPTYNEQFF. The CDR3 region has the DNA TGTGCCAGCAGCTCTGGGGAGCGGGAGAGGCCTACCTACAATGAGCAGTTCTTC. The rearrangement joins TRBV11-2 to TRBJ2-1; 8 positions match TRBD2. The V and J ends lost 4 bases and 2 bases, in that order; junction bases with no gene match: 13. The CDR3 runs to 18 residues. Germline-derived CDR1 and CDR2 are SGHAT and FQNNGV.

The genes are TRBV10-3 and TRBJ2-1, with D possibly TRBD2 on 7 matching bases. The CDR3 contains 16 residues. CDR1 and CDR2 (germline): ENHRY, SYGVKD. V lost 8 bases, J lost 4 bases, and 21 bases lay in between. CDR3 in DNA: TGTGCCATCGCACCCGTGGGGGGCGGGGGATACAATGAGCAGTTCTTC. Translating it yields CAIAPVGGGGYNEQFF.

The CDR3 sequence is CASSFEGPYNEQFF. The CDR3 coding sequence is TGTGCCAGCAGCTTTGAGGGCCCCTACAATGAGCAGTTCTTC. This chain links TRBV7-9 with TRBJ2-1; TRBD2 might be the D (5 bases). Germline V gene lookup returns CDR1 SEHNR and CDR2 FQNEAQ (reference sequence). The CDR3 consists of 14 residues. The germline V and J ends were trimmed by 3 bases and 2 bases, with 8 bases remaining between them.

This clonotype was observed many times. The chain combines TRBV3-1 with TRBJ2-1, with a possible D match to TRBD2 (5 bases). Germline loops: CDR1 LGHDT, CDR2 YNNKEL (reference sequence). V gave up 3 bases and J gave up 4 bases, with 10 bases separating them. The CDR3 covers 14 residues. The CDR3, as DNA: TGTGCCAGCAGCCAGGGAGTTGTTTACAATGAGCAGTTCTTC. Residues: CASSQGVVYNEQFF.

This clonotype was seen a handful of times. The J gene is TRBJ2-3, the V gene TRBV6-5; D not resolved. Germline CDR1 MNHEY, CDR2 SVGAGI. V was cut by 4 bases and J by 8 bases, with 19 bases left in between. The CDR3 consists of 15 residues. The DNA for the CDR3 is TGTGCCAGCAGTTTTGCATCCCCTTTCGCCGGTACGCAGTATTTT. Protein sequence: CASSFASPFAGTQYF.

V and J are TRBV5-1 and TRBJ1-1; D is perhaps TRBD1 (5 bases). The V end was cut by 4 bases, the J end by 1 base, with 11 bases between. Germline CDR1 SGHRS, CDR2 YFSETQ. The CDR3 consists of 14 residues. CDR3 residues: CASSTRGANTEAFF. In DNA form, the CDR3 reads TGCGCCAGCAGCACTAGGGGAGCGAACACTGAAGCTTTCTTT.

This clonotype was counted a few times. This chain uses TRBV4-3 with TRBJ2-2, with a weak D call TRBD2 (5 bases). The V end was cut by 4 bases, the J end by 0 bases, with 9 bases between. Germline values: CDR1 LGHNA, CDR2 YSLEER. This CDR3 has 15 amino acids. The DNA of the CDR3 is TGCGCCAGCAGCCGCGGAGGAGCGAACACCGGGGAGCTGTTTTTT. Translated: CASSRGGANTGELFF.

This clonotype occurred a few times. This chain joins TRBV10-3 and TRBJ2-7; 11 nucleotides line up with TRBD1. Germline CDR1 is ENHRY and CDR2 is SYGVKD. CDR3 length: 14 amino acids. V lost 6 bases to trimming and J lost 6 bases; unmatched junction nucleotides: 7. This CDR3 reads CAISGQGASLEQYF. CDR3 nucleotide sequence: TGTGCCATCAGCGGACAGGGGGCCTCTCTCGAGCAGTACTTC.

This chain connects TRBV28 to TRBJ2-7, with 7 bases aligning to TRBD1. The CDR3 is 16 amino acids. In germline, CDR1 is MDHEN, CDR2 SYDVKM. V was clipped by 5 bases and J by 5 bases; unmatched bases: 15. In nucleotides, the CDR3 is TGTGCCAGCAGTCGTGGCCTCAGGGGGTATGTGAACGAGCAGTACTTC. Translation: CASSRGLRGYVNEQYF.

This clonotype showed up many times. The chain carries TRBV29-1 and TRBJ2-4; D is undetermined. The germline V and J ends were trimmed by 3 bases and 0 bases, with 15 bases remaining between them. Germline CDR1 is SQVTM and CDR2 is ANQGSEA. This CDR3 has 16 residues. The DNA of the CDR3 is TGCAGCGTTGAGGTCGTGGCTAGGCTAGCCAAAAACATTCAGTACTTC. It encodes CSVEVVARLAKNIQYF.

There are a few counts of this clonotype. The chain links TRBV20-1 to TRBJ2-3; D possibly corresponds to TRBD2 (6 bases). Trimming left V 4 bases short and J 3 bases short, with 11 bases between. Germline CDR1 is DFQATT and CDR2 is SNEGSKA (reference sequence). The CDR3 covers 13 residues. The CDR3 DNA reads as TGCAGTGCTAATCCCGCGGGAACAGATACGCAGTATTTT. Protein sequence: CSANPAGTDTQYF.

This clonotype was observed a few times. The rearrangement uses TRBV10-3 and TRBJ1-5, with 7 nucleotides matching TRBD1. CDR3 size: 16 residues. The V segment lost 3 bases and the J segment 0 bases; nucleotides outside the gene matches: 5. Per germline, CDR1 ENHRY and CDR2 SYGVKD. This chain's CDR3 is CAISESGTDSNQPQHF. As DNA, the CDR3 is TGTGCCATCAGTGAAAGTGGGACAGATAGCAATCAGCCCCAGCATTTT.

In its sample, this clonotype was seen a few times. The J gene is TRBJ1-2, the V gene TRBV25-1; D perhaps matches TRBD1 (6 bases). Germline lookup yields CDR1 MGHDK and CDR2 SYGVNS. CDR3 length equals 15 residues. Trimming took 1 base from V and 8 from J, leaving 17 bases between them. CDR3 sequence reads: CASSELVRGTTGYTF. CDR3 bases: TGTGCCAGCAGTGAATTGGTCAGGGGTACTACCGGCTACACCTTC.

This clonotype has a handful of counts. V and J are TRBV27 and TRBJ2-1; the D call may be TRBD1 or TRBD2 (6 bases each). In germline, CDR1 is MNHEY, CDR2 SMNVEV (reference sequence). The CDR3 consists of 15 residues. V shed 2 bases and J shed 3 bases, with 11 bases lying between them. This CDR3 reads CASSLKGGRYNEQFF. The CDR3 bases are TGTGCCAGCAGTTTAAAGGGGGGACGCTACAATGAGCAGTTCTTC.

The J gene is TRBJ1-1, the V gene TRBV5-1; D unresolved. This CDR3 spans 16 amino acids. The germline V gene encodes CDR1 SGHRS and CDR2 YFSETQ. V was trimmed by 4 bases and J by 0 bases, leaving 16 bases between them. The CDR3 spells CASSPVAVNMNTEAFF. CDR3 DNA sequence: TGCGCCAGCAGCCCCGTGGCTGTAAATATGAACACTGAAGCTTTCTTT. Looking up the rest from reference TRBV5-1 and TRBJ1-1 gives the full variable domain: KAGVTQTPRYLIKTRGQQVTLSCSPISGHRSVSWYQQTPGQGLQFLFEYFSETQRNKGNFPGRFSGRQFSNSRSEMNVSTLELGDSALYLCASSPVAVNMNTEAFFGQGTRLTVV.

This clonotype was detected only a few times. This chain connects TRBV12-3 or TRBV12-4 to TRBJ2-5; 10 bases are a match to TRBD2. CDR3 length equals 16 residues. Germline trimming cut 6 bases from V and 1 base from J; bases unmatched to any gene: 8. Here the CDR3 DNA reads TGTGCCAGCAGCCGAGAACTAGCGGGGTCCCAAGAGACCCAGTACTTC. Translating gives CASSRELAGSQETQYF.

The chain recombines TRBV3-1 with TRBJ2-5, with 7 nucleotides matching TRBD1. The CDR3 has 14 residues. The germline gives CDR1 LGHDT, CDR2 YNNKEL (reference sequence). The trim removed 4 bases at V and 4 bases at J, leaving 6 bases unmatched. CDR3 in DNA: TGTGCCAGCAGCCGCAGACAGGGCAGAGAGACCCAGTACTTC. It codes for CASSRRQGRETQYF.

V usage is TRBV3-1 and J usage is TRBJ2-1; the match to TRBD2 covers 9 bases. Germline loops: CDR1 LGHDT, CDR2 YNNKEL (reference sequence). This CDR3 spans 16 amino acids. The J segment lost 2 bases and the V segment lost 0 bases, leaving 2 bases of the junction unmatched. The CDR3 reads CASSQEGGGAYNEQFF. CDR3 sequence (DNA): TGTGCCAGCAGCCAAGAAGGCGGGGGGGCCTACAATGAGCAGTTCTTC.

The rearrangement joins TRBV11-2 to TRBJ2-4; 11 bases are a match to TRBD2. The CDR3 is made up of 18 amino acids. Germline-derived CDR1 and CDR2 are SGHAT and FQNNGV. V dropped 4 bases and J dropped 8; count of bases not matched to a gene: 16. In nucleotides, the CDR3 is TGTGCCAGCAGCTCCGTCGGTGGTAGCGGGAGGGCGAGGGACATTCAGTACTTC. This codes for CASSSVGGSGRARDIQYF. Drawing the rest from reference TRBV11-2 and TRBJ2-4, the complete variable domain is EAGVAQSPRYKIIEKRQSVAFWCNPISGHATLYWYQQILGQGPKLLIQFQNNGVVDDSQLPKDRFSAERLKGVDSTLKIQPAKLEDSAVYLCASSSVGGSGRARDIQYFGAGTRLSVL.

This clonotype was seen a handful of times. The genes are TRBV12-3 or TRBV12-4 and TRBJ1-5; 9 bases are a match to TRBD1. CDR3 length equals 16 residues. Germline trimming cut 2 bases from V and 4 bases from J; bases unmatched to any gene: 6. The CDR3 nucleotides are TGTGCCAGCAGTTTACCGGGACAGGGTACGAATCAGCCCCAGCATTTT. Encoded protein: CASSLPGQGTNQPQHF.

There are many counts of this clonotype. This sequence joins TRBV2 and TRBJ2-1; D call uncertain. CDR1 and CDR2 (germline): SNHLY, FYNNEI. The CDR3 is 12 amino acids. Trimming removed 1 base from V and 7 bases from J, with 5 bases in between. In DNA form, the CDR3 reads TGTGCCAGCAGTGAAGTCGGAAATGAGCAGTTCTTC. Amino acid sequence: CASSEVGNEQFF.